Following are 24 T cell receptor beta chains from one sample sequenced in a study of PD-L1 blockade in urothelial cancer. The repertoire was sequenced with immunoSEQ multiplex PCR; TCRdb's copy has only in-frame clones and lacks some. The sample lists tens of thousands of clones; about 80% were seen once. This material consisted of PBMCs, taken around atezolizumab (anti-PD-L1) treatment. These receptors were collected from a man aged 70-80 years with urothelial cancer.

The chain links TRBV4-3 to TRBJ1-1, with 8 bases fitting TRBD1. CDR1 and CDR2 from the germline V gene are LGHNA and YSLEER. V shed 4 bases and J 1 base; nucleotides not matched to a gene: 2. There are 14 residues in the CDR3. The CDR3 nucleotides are TGCGCCAGCAGCCCCACAGGGGGGAACACTGAAGCTTTCTTT. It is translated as CASSPTGGNTEAFF.

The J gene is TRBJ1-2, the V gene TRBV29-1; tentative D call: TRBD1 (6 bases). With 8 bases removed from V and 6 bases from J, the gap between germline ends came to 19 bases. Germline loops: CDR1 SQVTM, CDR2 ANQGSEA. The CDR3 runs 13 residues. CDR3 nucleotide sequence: TGCAGCACACATGGGCAGGGGTCGGATGGCTACACCTTC. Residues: CSTHGQGSDGYTF.

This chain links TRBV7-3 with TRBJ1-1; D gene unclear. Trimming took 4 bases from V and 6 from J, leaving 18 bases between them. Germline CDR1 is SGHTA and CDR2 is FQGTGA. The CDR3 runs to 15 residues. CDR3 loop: CASSSLGVPGSEAFF. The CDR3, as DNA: TGTGCCAGCAGCTCTCTCGGGGTTCCCGGGTCTGAAGCTTTCTTT. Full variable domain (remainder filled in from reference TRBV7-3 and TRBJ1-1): GAGVSQTPSNKVTEKGKYVELRCDPISGHTALYWYRQSLGQGPEFLIYFQGTGAADDSGLPNDRFFAVRPEGSVSTLKIQRTERGDSAVYLCASSSLGVPGSEAFFGQGTRLTVV.

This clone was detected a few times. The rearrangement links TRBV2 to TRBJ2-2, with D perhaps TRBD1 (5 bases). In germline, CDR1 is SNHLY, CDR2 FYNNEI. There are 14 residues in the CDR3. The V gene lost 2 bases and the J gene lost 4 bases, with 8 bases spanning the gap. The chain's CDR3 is CASSERGSTGELFF. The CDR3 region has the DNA TGTGCCAGCAGTGAAAGGGGTAGCACCGGGGAGCTGTTTTTT.

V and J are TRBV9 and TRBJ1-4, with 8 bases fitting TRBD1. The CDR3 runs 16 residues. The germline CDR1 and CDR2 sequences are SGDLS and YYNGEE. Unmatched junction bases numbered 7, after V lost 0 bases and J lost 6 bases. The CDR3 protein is CASSVATGEYYEKLFF. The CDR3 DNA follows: TGTGCCAGCAGCGTAGCGACAGGGGAGTATTATGAAAAACTGTTTTTT.

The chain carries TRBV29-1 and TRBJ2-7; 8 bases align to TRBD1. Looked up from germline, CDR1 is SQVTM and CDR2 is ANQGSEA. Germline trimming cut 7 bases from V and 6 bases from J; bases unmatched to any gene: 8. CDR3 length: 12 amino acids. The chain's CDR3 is CSAGQGVSEQYF. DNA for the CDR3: TGCAGCGCCGGACAGGGAGTTTCCGAGCAGTACTTC.

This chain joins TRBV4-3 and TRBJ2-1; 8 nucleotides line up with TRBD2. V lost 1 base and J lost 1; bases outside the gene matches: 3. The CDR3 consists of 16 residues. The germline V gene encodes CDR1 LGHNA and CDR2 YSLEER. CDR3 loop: CASSQATGGSYNEQFF. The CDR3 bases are TGCGCCAGCAGCCAAGCGACGGGGGGGTCCTACAATGAGCAGTTCTTC.

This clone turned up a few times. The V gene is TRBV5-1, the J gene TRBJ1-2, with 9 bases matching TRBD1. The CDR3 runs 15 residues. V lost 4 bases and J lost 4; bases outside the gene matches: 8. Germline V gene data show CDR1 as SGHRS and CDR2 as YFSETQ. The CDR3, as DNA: TGCGCCAGCAGCCCCCCCGGACAGGGGATCTATGGCTACACCTTC. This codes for CASSPPGQGIYGYTF.

In DNA form, the CDR3 reads TGTGCCAGCAGGAGGGAAGGATGGGACTACGAGCAGTACTTC. This gives the protein CASRREGWDYEQYF. The chain combines TRBV6-1 with TRBJ2-7; possible D gene TRBD2, 5 bases. CDR1 and CDR2 (germline): MNHNS, SASEGT. The CDR3 consists of 14 residues. V shed 6 bases and J shed 3 bases, with 15 bases lying between them.

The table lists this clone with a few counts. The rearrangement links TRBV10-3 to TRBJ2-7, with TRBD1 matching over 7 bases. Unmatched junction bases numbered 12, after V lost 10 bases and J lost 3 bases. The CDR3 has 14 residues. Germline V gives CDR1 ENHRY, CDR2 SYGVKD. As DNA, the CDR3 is TGTGCCACCCTCCGGGACAGAGCTGACTACGAGCAGTACTTC. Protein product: CATLRDRADYEQYF.

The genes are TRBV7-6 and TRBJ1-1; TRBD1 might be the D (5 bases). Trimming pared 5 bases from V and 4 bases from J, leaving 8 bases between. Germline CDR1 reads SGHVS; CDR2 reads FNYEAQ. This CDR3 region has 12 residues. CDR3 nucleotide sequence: TGTGCCAGCAGCCCAGGGTCCACTGAAGCTTTCTTT. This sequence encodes CASSPGSTEAFF.

CDR3 protein: CASSSRGLAGFDEQFF. As DNA, the CDR3 is TGTGCCAGCAGTTCTCGAGGACTAGCGGGATTCGATGAGCAGTTCTTC. The rearrangement uses TRBV7-2 and TRBJ2-1; 12 bases match TRBD2. Trimming took 6 bases from V and 8 from J; bases not matched to a gene: 11. In germline, CDR1 is SGHTA, CDR2 FQGNSA. This CDR3 spans 16 amino acids.

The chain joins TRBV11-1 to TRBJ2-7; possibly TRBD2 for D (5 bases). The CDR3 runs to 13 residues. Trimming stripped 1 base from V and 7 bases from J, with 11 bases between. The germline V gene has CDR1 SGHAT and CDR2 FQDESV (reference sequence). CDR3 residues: CASSLDRTLEQYF. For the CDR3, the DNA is TGTGCCAGCAGCTTAGACCGGACTTTGGAGCAGTACTTC.

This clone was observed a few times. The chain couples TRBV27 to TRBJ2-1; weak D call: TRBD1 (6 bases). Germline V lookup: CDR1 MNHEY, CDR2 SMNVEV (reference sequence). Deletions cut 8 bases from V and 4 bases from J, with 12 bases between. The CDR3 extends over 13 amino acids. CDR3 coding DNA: TGTGCCAGCCAGGGACAACCTTACAATGAGCAGTTCTTC. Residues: CASQGQPYNEQFF.

The CDR3 region has the DNA TGTGCCAGTAGTATGACAGGGGAACGGGAGACCCAGTACTTC. Amino acids: CASSMTGERETQYF. The chain uses TRBV19 and TRBJ2-5; 8 nucleotides line up with TRBD1. The germline V gene has CDR1 LNHDA and CDR2 SQIVND (reference sequence). The CDR3 totals 14 residues. V shed 3 bases, J shed 5 bases, and the junction held 5 bases outside the gene matches.

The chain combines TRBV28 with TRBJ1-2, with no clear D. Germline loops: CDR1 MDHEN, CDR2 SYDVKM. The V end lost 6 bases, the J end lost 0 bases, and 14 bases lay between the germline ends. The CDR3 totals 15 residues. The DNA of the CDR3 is TGTGCCAGCAGGGTCGGGGAGCCCGCTAACTATGGCTACACCTTC. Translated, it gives CASRVGEPANYGYTF.

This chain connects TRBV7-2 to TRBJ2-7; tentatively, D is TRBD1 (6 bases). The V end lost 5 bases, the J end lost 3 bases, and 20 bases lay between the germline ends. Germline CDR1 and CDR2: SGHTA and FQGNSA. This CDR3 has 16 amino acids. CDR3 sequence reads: CASSPAGGRKFYEQYF. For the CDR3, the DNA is TGTGCCAGCAGCCCGGCTGGGGGCAGAAAATTCTACGAGCAGTACTTC.

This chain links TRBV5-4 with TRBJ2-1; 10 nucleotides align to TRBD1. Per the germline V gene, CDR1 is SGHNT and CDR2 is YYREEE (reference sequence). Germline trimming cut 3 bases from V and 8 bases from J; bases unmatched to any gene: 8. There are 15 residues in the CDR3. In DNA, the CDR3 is TGTGCCAGCAGCTCACGACAGGGGGCGCGGGATGAGCAGTTCTTC. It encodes CASSSRQGARDEQFF. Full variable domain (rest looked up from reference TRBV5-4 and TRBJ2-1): ETGVTQSPTHLIKTRGQQVTLRCSSQSGHNTVSWYQQALGQGPQFIFQYYREEENGRGNFPPRFSGLQFPNYSSELNVNALELDDSALYLCASSSRQGARDEQFFGPGTRLTVL.

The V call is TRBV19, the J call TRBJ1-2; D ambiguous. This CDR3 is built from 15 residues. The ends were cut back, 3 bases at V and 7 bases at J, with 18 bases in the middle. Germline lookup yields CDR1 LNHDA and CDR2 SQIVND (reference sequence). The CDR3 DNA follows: TGTGCCAGTAGTATCCGCGGGTTAAGATGGGGTGGCTACACCTTC. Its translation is CASSIRGLRWGGYTF.

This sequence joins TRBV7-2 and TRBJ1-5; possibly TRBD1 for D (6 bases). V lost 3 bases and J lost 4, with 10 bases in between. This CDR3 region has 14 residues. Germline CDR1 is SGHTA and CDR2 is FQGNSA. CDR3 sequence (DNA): TGTGCCAGCAGCTTGCGCAGGGGAAATCAGCCCCAGCATTTT. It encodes CASSLRRGNQPQHF.

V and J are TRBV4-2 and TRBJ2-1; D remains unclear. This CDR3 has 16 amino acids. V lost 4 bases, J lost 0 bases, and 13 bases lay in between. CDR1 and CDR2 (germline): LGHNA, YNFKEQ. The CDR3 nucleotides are TGTGCCAGCAGCCGGCAGAGGATAGACTCCTACAATGAGCAGTTCTTC. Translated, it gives CASSRQRIDSYNEQFF.

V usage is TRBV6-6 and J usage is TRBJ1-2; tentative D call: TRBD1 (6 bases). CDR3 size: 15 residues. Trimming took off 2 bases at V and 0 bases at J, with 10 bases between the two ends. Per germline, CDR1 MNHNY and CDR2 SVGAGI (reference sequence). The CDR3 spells CASSYTGTPNYGYTF. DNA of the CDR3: TGTGCCAGCAGTTACACCGGGACACCTAACTATGGCTACACCTTC.

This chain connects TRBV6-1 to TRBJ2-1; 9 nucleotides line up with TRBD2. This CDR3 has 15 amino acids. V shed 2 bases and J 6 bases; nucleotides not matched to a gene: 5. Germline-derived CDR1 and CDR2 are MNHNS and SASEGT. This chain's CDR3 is CASSELAGAFNEQFF. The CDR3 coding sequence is TGTGCCAGCAGTGAATTAGCGGGGGCCTTCAATGAGCAGTTCTTC.

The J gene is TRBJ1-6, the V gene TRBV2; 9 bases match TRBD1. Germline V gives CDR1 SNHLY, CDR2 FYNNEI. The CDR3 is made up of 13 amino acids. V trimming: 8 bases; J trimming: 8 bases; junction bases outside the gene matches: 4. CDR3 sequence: CASVDRGDSPLHF. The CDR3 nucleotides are TGTGCCAGCGTTGACAGGGGGGATTCACCCCTCCACTTT.